This T cell receptor beta chain was captured by sequencing in a study of T-cell reconstitution after alpha-beta-depleted transplantation in children. Unique molecular identifiers were used to barcode this TCRbeta library. One entry per CDR3 protein results from TCRdb running MiXCR on the PCR reads. The data show roughly 500,000 distinct CDR3 sequences, with 8% to 11% seen just once and around 2% held by the top ten. The sample holds a few counts of this clonotype. The antigen is undetermined. This CDR3 is 15 amino acids long. CDR1 is LGHNA and CDR2 is YSLEER in the germline V gene. The V end was cut by 0 bases, the J end by 8 bases, with 16 bases between. Study-wide results and limits: The origin of alpha-beta T cells about two months after transplant was reportedly several hundred expanded graft clones. The high TCRbeta diversity at day 60 in some patients came from surviving recipient T cells and thymic progenitors. One year post-transplant, T-cell counts and diversity were largely derived from T cells produced anew.

Sequencing used PBMCs, obtained before TCRalphabeta/CD19-depleted stem cell transplant. This sequence joins TRBV4-3 and TRBJ1-2; D is possibly TRBD1 (5 bases). The origin of this receptor is a child aged 2-15 years with inherited bone marrow failure, due to receive a stem cell transplant. The DNA of the CDR3 is TGCGCCAGCAGCCAAGAGGGGCAGACCGGCGTAGGCTACACCTTC. This sequence encodes CASSQEGQTGVGYTF.